The rows below give T cell receptor beta chains drawn from one sample of a study of cytomegalovirus exposure and HLA in healthy donors. Profiled with immunoSEQ multiplex PCR; TCRdb holds only in-frame clones, not every one. Seen here are some 170,000 clones, around 79% observed once, and the top ten hold almost 6.5%. What was sequenced was PBMCs. These receptors all come from a man aged 40-49 years in good health and CMV-seropositive. CDR3s include the opening cysteine and the closing phenylalanine or tryptophan. D genes are given only for firm matches. Only some rows state a clone size, as once, few, many or a class for expanded clones.

j_call clone_size d_call v_call cdr3_nt cdr3_aa
TRBJ2-1 NA NA TRBV6-1 TGTGCCAGCAGTGTCGACAGGTACAAGAAGCAGTTCTTC CASSVDRYKKQFF
TRBJ2-4 once TRBD2 TRBV9 TGTGCCAGCAGCGTAGATCAACACCGGGGGGACATTCAGTACTTC CASSVDQHRGDIQYF
TRBJ1-1 NA NA TRBV29-1 TGCAGCGTTGAACTCCAGGGGCACACTGAAGCTTTCTTT CSVELQGHTEAFF
TRBJ1-3 once TRBD1 TRBV5-1 TGCGCCAGCAGCTTGGAAGTGACAGGGTTTGGAAACACCATATATTTT CASSLEVTGFGNTIYF
TRBJ2-7 NA NA TRBV6-5 TGTGCCAGCAGTCACCGACAGAACGGCATCCACGAGCAGTACTTC CASSHRQNGIHEQYF
TRBJ2-7 few TRBD1 TRBV7-9 TGTGCCAGCAGCCCGAGACAGGGCTACGAGCAGTACTTC CASSPRQGYEQYF
TRBJ2-1 NA TRBD2 TRBV5-1 TGCGCCAGCAACCTTGGGACTAGCGGTTACAATGAGCAGTTCTTC CASNLGTSGYNEQFF
TRBJ2-2 NA TRBD1 TRBV5-8 TGTGCCAGCAGCGATGACAGGGGGATGGGCCCCACCGGGGAGCTGTTTTTT CASSDDRGMGPTGELFF
TRBJ1-2 NA TRBD1 TRBV9 TGTGCCAGCAAAGAGGGGGGACAGGGTGGCGGCTACACCTTC CASKEGGQGGGYTF
TRBJ2-1 few TRBD2 TRBV2 TGTGCCGGCCATGGCAGGGTTATCGCTAGCGGGAAAAGTTCCTACAATGAGCAGTTCTTC CAGHGRVIASGKSSYNEQFF
TRBJ1-2 once TRBD1 TRBV29-1 TGCAGCGTTGTAGGTGGAGGGGGCAGAGGCTACACCTTC CSVVGGGGRGYTF
TRBJ1-2 few NA TRBV7-9 TGTGCCAGCAGCCCGCGGTATGGCTACACCTTC CASSPRYGYTF
TRBJ2-3 NA TRBD2 TRBV14 TGTGCCAGCAGCCATCCTAGCGGAACAGATACGCAGTATTTT CASSHPSGTDTQYF
TRBJ2-7 NA TRBD2 TRBV6-9 TGTGCCAGCAGTTCCCTGGGAGCGGGAGACTACGAGCAGTACTTC CASSSLGAGDYEQYF
TRBJ1-2 few NA TRBV2 TGTGCCAGCAGACCTACAGATAACTATGGCTACACCTTC CASRPTDNYGYTF